A selection of T cell receptor beta chains follows, all from one sample in a study of beta chain features in type 1 diabetes. Here immunoSEQ multiplex PCR was the method, and the copy in TCRdb shows in-frame clones only, minus some. The sample has more than 110,000 clones; 6.9% are singletons. Sequenced sample: central memory CD4+ T cells from blood. Receptors were obtained from a woman aged 30 to 39 in good health. Both conserved end residues are part of each CDR3. D genes are given only for firm matches. Clone size is not always given. Where it is, it says once, few, many or a class for expanded clones.

D: TRBD1
length: 15
V: TRBV28
J: TRBJ2-7
size: many
DNA: TGTGCCAGCAGTTTACCGGGACAGGCTTCAAACGAGCAGTACTTC
CDR3: CASSLPGQASNEQYF

D: .
length: 15
V: TRBV28
J: TRBJ1-1
size: few
DNA: TGTGCCAGCAGTTTGGCAGGGTCTAGGAACACTGAAGCTTTCTTT
CDR3: CASSLAGSRNTEAFF

D: .
length: 15
V: TRBV7-2
J: TRBJ1-1
size: few
DNA: TGTGCCAGCAGCCTCCAGGGGAGGGGGGACACTGAAGCTTTCTTT
CDR3: CASSLQGRGDTEAFF

D: .
length: 15
V: TRBV7-8
J: TRBJ2-5
size: .
DNA: TGTGCCAGCAGCTTGTTACCAGGTGACCAAGAGACCCAGTACTTC
CDR3: CASSLLPGDQETQYF

D: TRBD2
length: 14
V: TRBV7-9
J: TRBJ2-1
size: few
DNA: TGTGCCAGCAGCCGTGAGACTAGCGGGAATGAGCAGTTCTTC
CDR3: CASSRETSGNEQFF

D: TRBD2
length: 16
V: TRBV7-9
J: TRBJ2-2
size: .
DNA: TGTGCCAGCAGCTTCGTACCGGGACTAGTCATCGGGGAGCTGTTTTTT
CDR3: CASSFVPGLVIGELFF

D: .
length: 15
V: TRBV7-9
J: TRBJ2-3
size: few
DNA: TGTGCCAGCAGCTTACAGGGCGGAATCACAGATACGCAGTATTTT
CDR3: CASSLQGGITDTQYF

D: TRBD2
length: 16
V: TRBV29-1
J: TRBJ2-2
size: few
DNA: TGCAGCGTTGAAGACGGACTAGCGGGAGATACCGGGGAGCTGTTTTTT
CDR3: CSVEDGLAGDTGELFF

D: TRBD1
length: 15
V: TRBV10-2
J: TRBJ1-2
size: few
DNA: TGCGCCAGCAGTGAAGGTGGACAGGGGGCGGGTGGCTACACCTTC
CDR3: CASSEGGQGAGGYTF

D: .
length: 12
V: TRBV7-2
J: TRBJ1-1
size: .
DNA: TGTGCCAGCAGTACAGGGTTCACTGAAGCTTTCTTT
CDR3: CASSTGFTEAFF